There are many counts of the clone carrying this T cell receptor beta chain. Its antigen is not known. The sample belongs to a study of T cell repertoires in cytomegalovirus infection. At the level of the study: CMV infection plus the matching HLA type was flagged by public TCR beta signatures.

TCRdb used MiXCR to reprocess the reads, holding one entry per CDR3 protein. Of approximately 490,000 distinct CDR3 sequences in the sample, around 11% were seen once. The V gene end was trimmed by 1 base and the J gene end by 8 bases; junction bases not matched to a gene: 7. Germline lookup yields CDR1 SSHAT and CDR2 FNYEAQ (reference sequence). The CDR3 runs 15 residues. Points from the study as a whole: Based on cumulative public TCR beta family frequency, carriers of CMV plus the relevant HLA were identified. In two of eight donors, the top clonotype was HLA-C-restricted CMV-specific.

The TCR was taken from a human donor in good health (CMV status not recorded). Some clones in this sample may be carry-over from other donors' samples. Sequencing input: PBMCs. The chain employs TRBV7-7 and TRBJ2-1, with 8 nucleotides matching TRBD2. The DNA for the CDR3 is TGTGCCAGCAGCTTAGAATGGACTAGCCTTCATGAGCAGTTCTTC. It is translated as CASSLEWTSLHEQFF.